The 6 T cell receptor beta chains given below trace back to one sample, sequenced in a study of cytomegalovirus exposure and HLA in healthy donors. Use of 60 Vbeta and 13 Jbeta primers characterized the PCR. The data were produced by immunoSEQ multiplex PCR, yet TCRdb's version contains in-frame clones alone and is incomplete. This sample has over 90,000 clones, with 65% to 80% found just once. Sequenced sample: PBMCs. The receptors originated from a female donor in good health and CMV-seropositive.

The genes are TRBV27 and TRBJ2-7, with 7 bases fitting TRBD1. The J segment lost 2 bases and the V segment lost 6 bases, leaving 4 bases of the junction unmatched. The CDR3 spans 13 residues. Germline CDR1 reads MNHEY; CDR2 reads SMNVEV (reference sequence). The CDR3 coding sequence is TGTGCCAGCAGCAGACAGGGACCCTACGAGCAGTACTTC. Amino acids: CASSRQGPYEQYF.

V gene TRBV10-2 combines with J gene TRBJ2-1; D possibly corresponds to TRBD2 (6 bases). Trimming took 8 bases from V and 1 from J, leaving 9 bases between them. The germline V gene has CDR1 WSHSY and CDR2 SAAADI. This CDR3 has 13 residues. The CDR3 region has the DNA TGCGCCAGCTCTGGGAGGTCCTACAATGAGCAGTTCTTC. Its protein product is CASSGRSYNEQFF.

The chain links TRBV15 to TRBJ2-7; maybe TRBD1 (6 bases). The CDR3 spans 13 residues. Germline V gives CDR1 LNHNV, CDR2 YYDKDF (reference sequence). V lost 3 bases, J lost 3 bases, and 9 bases lay in between. CDR3 nucleotides: TGTGCCACCAGCAGTAGGACAGACTACGAGCAGTACTTC. It translates to CATSSRTDYEQYF.

Points on this clone: Other DNA sequences in the same sample also yield this CDR3. CDR3 in amino acids: CASSYDRNQPQHF. The CDR3 DNA sequence: TGTGCCAGCAGTTACGACAGAAATCAGCCCCAGCATTTT. The J gene is TRBJ1-5, the V gene TRBV6-5; the D gene is possibly TRBD1 (5 bases). Trimming left V 2 bases short and J 4 bases short, with 6 bases between. The CDR3 length is 13 residues. Germline loops: CDR1 MNHEY, CDR2 SVGAGI.

The gene calls are TRBV7-2 and TRBJ2-3; TRBD1 is a possible D gene (6 bases). CDR3 size: 14 residues. Deletions cut 1 base from V and 10 bases from J, with 15 bases between. The V gene's germline CDR1 is SGHTA and CDR2 FQGNSA. The CDR3 DNA reads TGTGCCAGCAGCTTAGTACAGGGCCCCTCTTCGCAGTATTTT. As protein: CASSLVQGPSSQYF.

This clone was counted between two and nine times. Other DNA variants within this sample encode the same CDR3. The chain links TRBV5-1 to TRBJ1-2; 7 bases map to TRBD1. The ends lost 4 bases at V and 2 bases at J; junction bases unmatched: 8. The CDR3 contains 15 residues. The germline V gene has CDR1 SGHRS and CDR2 YFSETQ. CDR3 DNA: TGCGCCAGCAGCCCTACGACAGGGACCAACTATGGCTACACCTTC. It translates to CASSPTTGTNYGYTF.